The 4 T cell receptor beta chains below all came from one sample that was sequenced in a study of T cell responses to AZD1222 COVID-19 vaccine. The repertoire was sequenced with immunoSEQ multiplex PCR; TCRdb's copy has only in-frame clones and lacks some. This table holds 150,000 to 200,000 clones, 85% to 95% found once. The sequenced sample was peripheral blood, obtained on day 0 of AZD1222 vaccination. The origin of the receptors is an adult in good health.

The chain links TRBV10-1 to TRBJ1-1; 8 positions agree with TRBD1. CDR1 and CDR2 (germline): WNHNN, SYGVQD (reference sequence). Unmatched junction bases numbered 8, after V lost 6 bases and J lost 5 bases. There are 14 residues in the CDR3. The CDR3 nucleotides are TGCGCCAGCAGGGCAGGGGGCGAGAGAACTGAAGCTTTCTTT. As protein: CASRAGGERTEAFF.

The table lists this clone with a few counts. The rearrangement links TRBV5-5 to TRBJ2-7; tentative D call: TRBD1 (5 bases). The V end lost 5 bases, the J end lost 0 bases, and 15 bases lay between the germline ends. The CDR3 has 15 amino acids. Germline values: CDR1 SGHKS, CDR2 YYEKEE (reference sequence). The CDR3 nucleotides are TGTGCCAGCAGATTCGACAGCGCCCTCTCCTACGAGCAGTACTTC. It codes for CASRFDSALSYEQYF.

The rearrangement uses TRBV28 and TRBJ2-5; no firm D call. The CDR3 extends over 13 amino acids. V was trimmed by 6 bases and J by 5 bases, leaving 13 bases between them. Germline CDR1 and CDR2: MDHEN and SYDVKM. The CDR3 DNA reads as TGTGCCAGCAGCCTGCAGTCGAGGGAGACCCAGTACTTC. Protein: CASSLQSRETQYF.

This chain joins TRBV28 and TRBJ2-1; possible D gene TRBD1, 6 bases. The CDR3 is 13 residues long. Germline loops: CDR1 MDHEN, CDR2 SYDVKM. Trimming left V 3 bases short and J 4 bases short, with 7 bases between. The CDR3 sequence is CASSFGQYNEQFF. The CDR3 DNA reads TGTGCCAGCAGTTTTGGACAGTACAATGAGCAGTTCTTC.